Following are 18 T cell receptor beta chains from one sample sequenced in a study of somatic mutations in T cells in chronic GVHD. Only in-frame clones appear in the TCRdb table, and some are missing; sequencing was by immunoSEQ multiplex PCR. The sample has 13,000 or so clones, 78% seen once. The sequenced material came from Vbeta20-negative CD4+ T cells from blood. These receptors all stem from a male patient aged 50 or older with chronic graft-versus-host disease. Some T cells may be transferred from the graft donor.

V and J are TRBV7-2 and TRBJ1-5; TRBD1 might be the D (6 bases). Germline lookup yields CDR1 SGHTA and CDR2 FQGNSA. V lost 5 bases and J 1 base, leaving 12 bases between the germline ends. The CDR3 sequence is 15 residues long. This chain's CDR3 is CASSRGDTSNQPQHF. The DNA of the CDR3 is TGTGCCAGCAGCCGTGGGGACACGAGCAATCAGCCCCAGCATTTT. The full variable domain, rest sourced from reference TRBV7-2 and TRBJ1-5, is GAGVSQSPSNKVTEKGKDVELRCDPISGHTALYWYRQSLGQGLEFLIYFQGNSAPDKSGLPSDRFSAERTGGSVSTLTIQRTQQEDSAVYLCASSRGDTSNQPQHFGDGTRLSIL.

The chain couples TRBV18 to TRBJ2-2, with D tentatively TRBD2 (6 bases). From germline, CDR1 is KGHSH and CDR2 LQKENI. CDR3 length: 14 amino acids. V lost 3 bases, J lost 4 bases, and 9 bases lay in between. The DNA of the CDR3 is TGTGCCAGCTCACCGTCGGGACTCACCGGGGAGCTGTTTTTT. As protein: CASSPSGLTGELFF.

The V and J genes are TRBV7-8 and TRBJ2-5, with D perhaps matching TRBD2 (6 bases). The CDR3 spans 15 residues. Germline values: CDR1 SGHVS, CDR2 FQNEAQ. V was cut by 2 bases and J by 4 bases, with 14 bases left in between. As DNA, the CDR3 is TGTGCCAGCAGCTTATTGGGACTTGAGGGAGAGACCCAGTACTTC. Protein: CASSLLGLEGETQYF.

This chain links TRBV28 with TRBJ2-3, with 9 bases fitting TRBD2. Germline CDR1 MDHEN, CDR2 SYDVKM. The CDR3 is 15 residues long. Trimming cost V 3 bases and J 6 bases; bases outside gene matches: 7. CDR3 nucleotide sequence: TGTGCCAGCAGTTTCCCGGGACTAGCAAGTGATACGCAGTATTTT. It yields the protein CASSFPGLASDTQYF.

The rearrangement uses TRBV15 and TRBJ1-2, with 7 bases lining up with TRBD1. V lost 5 bases to trimming and J lost 4 bases; unmatched junction nucleotides: 7. This CDR3 is built from 14 residues. The germline CDR1 and CDR2 sequences are LNHNV and YYDKDF (reference sequence). The CDR3 loop reads CATSEGTASYGYTF. For the CDR3, the DNA is TGTGCCACCAGCGAAGGGACAGCTTCCTATGGCTACACCTTC.

The chain is built from TRBV5-6 and TRBJ1-6, with 9 bases matching TRBD1. Germline lookup yields CDR1 SGHDT and CDR2 YYEEEE. The junction had 5 bases not matched to a gene; V was cut back by 4 bases and J by 6 bases. The CDR3 is made up of 15 amino acids. CDR3 in amino acids: CASSAGTGTNSPLHF. CDR3 in DNA: TGTGCCAGCAGCGCGGGGACAGGGACTAATTCACCCCTCCACTTT.

This clone was seen a few times. V is TRBV4-2 and J is TRBJ2-7; 9 bases agree with TRBD1. V was pared by 3 bases and J by 3 bases, with 6 bases of the junction left unmatched. The CDR3 runs to 15 residues. Germline loops: CDR1 LGHNA, CDR2 YNFKEQ. CDR3 nucleotides: TGTGCCAGCAGCCAGTACGGGGGACAGGGCTACGAGCAGTACTTC. It specifies CASSQYGGQGYEQYF.

The V gene is TRBV2, the J gene TRBJ2-1; D not certain. V lost 8 bases and J lost 5, with 7 bases in between. Germline V CDR1 and CDR2: SNHLY, FYNNEI. The CDR3 has 11 residues. This chain's CDR3 is CASVVNNEQFF. The CDR3 DNA reads as TGTGCCAGCGTAGTTAACAATGAGCAGTTCTTC. Looking up the rest from reference TRBV2 and TRBJ2-1 gives the full variable domain: EPEVTQTPSHQVTQMGQEVILRCVPISNHLYFYWYRQILGQKVEFLVSFYNNEISEKSEIFDDQFSVERPDGSNFTLKIRSTKLEDSAMYFCASVVNNEQFFGPGTRLTVL.

The sample holds a few counts of this clone. The chain uses TRBV7-9 and TRBJ1-1, with a weak D call TRBD1 (6 bases). V lost 4 bases to trimming and J lost 3 bases, with 15 bases between them. CDR3 length: 15 amino acids. Germline V lookup: CDR1 SEHNR, CDR2 FQNEAQ (reference sequence). The CDR3 region is CASSYGSGADTEAFF. The CDR3 nucleotides read TGTGCCAGCAGCTACGGGTCAGGGGCGGACACTGAAGCTTTCTTT.

The rearrangement joins TRBV28 to TRBJ2-2; TRBD1 matches 7 bases. Germline CDR1 is MDHEN and CDR2 is SYDVKM. The CDR3 runs 15 residues. V dropped 5 bases and J dropped 1; count of bases not matched to a gene: 4. This CDR3 is CASSDRDRNTGELFF. CDR3 in DNA: TGTGCCAGCAGTGACCGGGACAGGAACACCGGGGAGCTGTTTTTT. The full variable domain, rest sourced from reference TRBV28 and TRBJ2-2, is DVKVTQSSRYLVKRTGEKVFLECVQDMDHENMFWYRQDPGLGLRLIYFSYDVKMKEKGDIPEGYSVSREKKERFSLILESASTNQTSMYLCASSDRDRNTGELFFGEGSRLTVL.

This rearrangement joins TRBV7-2 to TRBJ1-2, with D uncertain. Looked up from germline, CDR1 is SGHTA and CDR2 is FQGNSA. There are 13 residues in the CDR3. Between the trimmed V and J ends, which lost 2 bases and 8 bases, there was a span of 12 bases. CDR3 amino acids: CASSLNQAGGYTF. Here the CDR3 DNA reads TGTGCCAGCAGCTTAAACCAAGCCGGGGGCTACACCTTC.

The V gene is TRBV28, the J gene TRBJ1-2; TRBD1 matches 8 bases. Germline CDR1 and CDR2: MDHEN and SYDVKM. After removal of 7 bases from V and 3 bases from J, the junction contained 13 bases not matched to a gene. The CDR3 runs to 16 residues. The CDR3 reads CASNHGAGGVHYGYTF. The CDR3 nucleotides are TGTGCCAGCAACCACGGGGCAGGGGGCGTCCACTATGGCTACACCTTC.

The rearrangement links TRBV2 to TRBJ2-1, with a tentative D call TRBD2 (5 bases). Germline CDR1 is SNHLY and CDR2 is FYNNEI. The CDR3 spans 13 residues. Trimming took 4 bases from V and 14 from J, leaving 18 bases between them. CDR3 sequence reads: CASSVEAALGKFF. The CDR3 DNA follows: TGTGCCAGCAGTGTAGAAGCGGCCCTGGGTAAGTTCTTC. Filled out from reference TRBV2 and TRBJ2-1, the complete variable domain reads EPEVTQTPSHQVTQMGQEVILRCVPISNHLYFYWYRQILGQKVEFLVSFYNNEISEKSEIFDDQFSVERPDGSNFTLKIRSTKLEDSAMYFCASSVEAALGKFFGPGTRLTVL.

The chain couples TRBV19 to TRBJ2-1; 12 positions agree with TRBD2. The trim removed 5 bases at V and 10 bases at J, leaving 9 bases unmatched. CDR3 length equals 15 residues. CDR1 is LNHDA and CDR2 is SQIVND in the germline V gene (reference sequence). The CDR3 region has the DNA TGTGCCAGTAGTGCTGGACTAGCGGGATCTGGGGAGCAGTTCTTC. Translating gives CASSAGLAGSGEQFF.

The rearrangement links TRBV11-2 to TRBJ1-1; no clear D. Trimming removed 0 bases at V and 8 bases at J, with 10 bases between. The CDR3 is made up of 13 amino acids. The germline V gene encodes CDR1 SGHAT and CDR2 FQNNGV. DNA of the CDR3: TGTGCCAGCAGCTTAGATCAAGTGGCCGAAGCTTTCTTT. As protein: CASSLDQVAEAFF.

The chain carries TRBV7-2 and TRBJ1-2; tentatively, D is TRBD1 (5 bases). This CDR3 is 14 amino acids long. The V gene lost 8 bases and the J gene lost 4 bases, with 17 bases spanning the gap. CDR1 is SGHTA and CDR2 is FQGNSA in the germline V gene. This chain's CDR3 is CASVPQWGGYGYTF. The CDR3 nucleotides are TGTGCCAGCGTCCCCCAATGGGGGGGCTATGGCTACACCTTC.

The chain is built from TRBV7-9 and TRBJ2-5, with D uncertain. V lost 1 base and J lost 1, with 7 bases in between. Germline-derived CDR1 and CDR2 are SEHNR and FQNEAQ (reference sequence). This CDR3 is built from 14 residues. CDR3 sequence reads: CASSLGQVQETQYF. CDR3 nucleotide sequence: TGTGCCAGCAGCTTAGGGCAGGTCCAAGAGACCCAGTACTTC.

The chain joins TRBV18 to TRBJ2-1; TRBD2 matches at 10 bases. The V gene end was trimmed by 3 bases and the J gene end by 1 base; junction bases not matched to a gene: 3. The CDR3 length is 16 residues. CDR1 and CDR2 (germline): KGHSH, LQKENI. CDR3 in amino acids: CASSPTSGLSYNEQFF. In nucleotides, the CDR3 is TGTGCCAGCTCACCGACTAGCGGGCTTTCCTACAATGAGCAGTTCTTC.